Presented here are 15 T cell receptor beta chains from one specimen sequenced in a study of T-cell reconstitution after alpha-beta-depleted transplantation in children. Unique molecular identifiers tagged the TCRbeta library. Each CDR3 protein is one row after TCRdb ran MiXCR on the PCR reads. The repertoire holds about 98,000 distinct CDR3 sequences, with around a quarter as singletons. The sequences come from PBMCs, collected before TCRalphabeta/CD19-depleted stem cell transplant. These receptor sequences come from a boy younger than 10 with acute lymphoblastic leukemia, due to receive a stem cell transplant.

This clonotype was counted only a few times. V usage is TRBV4-1 and J usage is TRBJ2-1, with 8 bases aligning to TRBD2. Germline CDR1 is MGHRA and CDR2 is YSYEKL. Germline trimming cut 4 bases from V and 6 bases from J; bases unmatched to any gene: 8. CDR3 length: 15 residues. The CDR3: CASSPRGGGGNEQFF. Here the CDR3 DNA reads TGCGCCAGCAGCCCCCGGGGGGGAGGGGGCAATGAGCAGTTCTTC.

The CDR3, as DNA: TGTGCCAGCAGTCAATCAGGCCCCTTAGGCTACACCTTC. As protein: CASSQSGPLGYTF. The chain recombines TRBV28 with TRBJ1-2; no reliable D call. The V gene lost 5 bases and the J gene lost 8 bases, with 15 bases spanning the gap. There are 13 residues in the CDR3. Germline V CDR1 and CDR2: MDHEN, SYDVKM.

This clonotype was recorded at least ten times. The rearrangement links TRBV12-3 or TRBV12-4 to TRBJ2-4; 7 positions match TRBD1. The V gene end was trimmed by 6 bases and the J gene end by 1 base; junction bases not matched to a gene: 3. The length of the CDR3 is 14 residues. CDR3 DNA: TGTGCCAGCAGAAAGGGGGCGGCCAAAAACATTCAGTACTTC. It yields the protein CASRKGAAKNIQYF.

The chain is built from TRBV30 and TRBJ2-1; 8 positions match TRBD1. Germline CDR1 is GTSNPN and CDR2 is SVGIG (reference sequence). CDR3 length equals 13 residues. The V and J ends lost 0 bases and 7 bases, in that order; junction bases with no gene match: 2. Here the CDR3 DNA reads TGTGCCTGGAGTGTAAACAGGGGGAATGAGCAGTTCTTC. This sequence encodes CAWSVNRGNEQFF. The full variable domain, with the rest looked up from reference TRBV30 and TRBJ2-1, is SQTIHQWPATLVQPVGSPLSLECTVEGTSNPNLYWYRQAAGRGLQLLFYSVGIGQISSEVPQNLSASRPQDRQFILSSKKLLLSDSGFYLCAWSVNRGNEQFFGPGTRLTVL.

This sequence joins TRBV5-1 and TRBJ2-7; 7 positions match TRBD1. The germline gives CDR1 SGHRS, CDR2 YFSETQ. This CDR3 contains 15 residues. The V segment lost 1 base and the J segment 0 bases; nucleotides outside the gene matches: 4. The CDR3 DNA sequence: TGCGCCAGCAGCTTGCAGGGGGTTAGCTCCTACGAGCAGTACTTC. Residues: CASSLQGVSSYEQYF.

The chain is built from TRBV27 and TRBJ2-7; weak D call: TRBD2 (6 bases). The V end was cut by 5 bases, the J end by 3 bases, with 11 bases between. This CDR3 is built from 13 residues. Germline CDR1 and CDR2: MNHEY and SMNVEV (reference sequence). The CDR3 region has the DNA TGTGCCAGCAGTCCACCCGGGGGCTACGAGCAGTACTTC. It is translated as CASSPPGGYEQYF.

This clonotype was seen once. The gene calls are TRBV20-1 and TRBJ2-5; D gene ambiguous. CDR1 and CDR2 from the germline V gene are DFQATT and SNEGSKA (reference sequence). With 6 bases removed from V and 4 bases from J, the gap between germline ends came to 15 bases. This CDR3 spans 13 amino acids. This chain's CDR3 is CSASFEKRETQYF. As DNA, the CDR3 is TGCAGTGCCAGCTTCGAAAAGCGAGAGACCCAGTACTTC.

This clonotype was detected only a few times. This chain joins TRBV28 and TRBJ2-7; tentatively, D is TRBD1 (6 bases). V was clipped by 5 bases and J by 1 base, with 15 bases between them. Germline V gives CDR1 MDHEN, CDR2 SYDVKM. The CDR3 sequence is 15 residues long. CDR3 DNA: TGTGCCAGCAGTCTACTACTGGGGGCTTCCTACGAGCAGTACTTC. Protein: CASSLLLGASYEQYF.

The gene calls are TRBV28 and TRBJ2-7; D might be TRBD1 (5 bases). The ends were cut back, 6 bases at V and 3 bases at J, with 12 bases in the middle. From germline, CDR1 is MDHEN and CDR2 SYDVKM. The CDR3 runs 13 residues. Here the CDR3 DNA reads TGTGCCAGCAGAACAACAGGTAGCTACGAGCAGTACTTC. Its translation is CASRTTGSYEQYF.

V is TRBV28 and J is TRBJ1-2; D is possibly TRBD1 (5 bases). The germline CDR1 and CDR2 sequences are MDHEN and SYDVKM. CDR3 size: 13 residues. The V and J ends lost 7 bases and 2 bases respectively, with 11 bases between them. The DNA for the CDR3 is TGTGCCAGCACCTTAGACAGCAACTATGGCTACACCTTC. It is translated as CASTLDSNYGYTF.

This clonotype has a handful of counts. The J gene is TRBJ2-7, the V gene TRBV7-8, with unresolved D. Germline V gene lookup returns CDR1 SGHVS and CDR2 FQNEAQ. This CDR3 comprises 16 residues. Trimming removed 2 bases from V and 1 base from J, with 15 bases in between. CDR3 sequence reads: CASSLRRGVSSYEQYF. The CDR3 coding sequence is TGTGCCAGCAGCTTACGGAGAGGAGTGAGTTCCTACGAGCAGTACTTC.

This clonotype was detected many times. The V gene is TRBV20-1, the J gene TRBJ2-5; 8 bases are shared with TRBD2. The CDR3 length is 13 residues. CDR1 is DFQATT, CDR2 SNEGSKA, per germline (reference sequence). The V segment lost 7 bases and the J segment 4 bases; nucleotides outside the gene matches: 8. The CDR3 nucleotides read TGCAGTGTTCTACTAGCGGAGGGAGAGACCCAGTACTTC. Encoded protein: CSVLLAEGETQYF.

The chain joins TRBV5-1 to TRBJ2-5; 9 bases fit TRBD2. V was clipped by 4 bases and J by 7 bases; unmatched bases: 14. CDR1 and CDR2 (germline): SGHRS, YFSETQ. This CDR3 comprises 16 residues. CDR3 residues: CASSPRLAEGRGTQYF. CDR3 DNA sequence: TGCGCCAGCAGCCCAAGACTAGCGGAGGGGCGGGGGACCCAGTACTTC.

The J gene is TRBJ2-2, the V gene TRBV9; a possible D gene is TRBD1 (6 bases). The CDR3 is made up of 17 amino acids. Trimming shortened V by 3 bases and J by 5 bases, and 20 bases separated the two germline ends. Germline assignment: CDR1 SGDLS and CDR2 YYNGEE. The CDR3 sequence: CASSESIGDTQTGELFF. The CDR3 DNA follows: TGTGCCAGCAGCGAATCTATCGGGGACACCCAAACCGGGGAGCTGTTTTTT. Full variable domain (missing parts from reference TRBV9 and TRBJ2-2): DSGVTQTPKHLITATGQRVTLRCSPRSGDLSVYWYQQSLDQGLQFLIQYYNGEERAKGNILERFSAQQFPDLHSELNLSSLELGDSALYFCASSESIGDTQTGELFFGEGSRLTVL.

The gene calls are TRBV28 and TRBJ2-1; 7 positions match TRBD1. Unmatched junction bases numbered 8, after V lost 8 bases and J lost 7 bases. The CDR3 is 13 amino acids. Germline-derived CDR1 and CDR2 are MDHEN and SYDVKM. In DNA, the CDR3 is TGTGCCAGCCGAAGACAGGGTAGGAATGAGCAGTTCTTC. It codes for CASRRQGRNEQFF.